This TCR beta chain was profiled in a study of cytomegalovirus exposure and HLA in healthy donors. General study points: Most TCR sequences were uncommon, yet certain public TCRs appeared in many donors.

PCR involved 60 Vbeta and 13 Jbeta primers. Using immunoSEQ multiplex PCR, the repertoire was profiled, and TCRdb retains in-frame clones only, with some absent. The data hold around 140,000 clones, with about 78% observed a single time. Note on this clone: No antigen is known for it.

The CDR3 consists of 13 residues. Germline values: CDR1 MNHEY, CDR2 SMNVEV (reference sequence). V was shortened by 3 bases and J by 9 bases, with 9 bases between the two germline ends. V gene TRBV27 combines with J gene TRBJ1-6; D unresolved. The sequenced material came from PBMCs. The sequence was obtained from a man in his forties or fifties in good health and CMV-seropositive. The CDR3 loop reads CASSFNRFSPLHF. The CDR3 nucleotides are TGTGCCAGCAGTTTTAACAGATTTTCACCCCTCCACTTT.